These T cell receptor beta chains were read from a single sample in a study of T cells in Graves' hyperthyroidism and ophthalmopathy. TCRdb itself ran the multiplex PCR reads through MiXCR, one entry per CDR3 protein. In the table there are about 700,000 distinct CDR3 sequences, 14% of which are singletons. Sequencing was done on a sample of blood. Receptors were obtained from a woman younger than 35 with Graves' hyperthyroidism. CDR3s include the opening cysteine and the closing phenylalanine or tryptophan.

TRBV12-3/TRBV12-4,CASSGNLGVEQYF
TRBV7-2,CASSLGPGLATGELFF
TRBV20-1,CSARDQREATYEQYF
TRBV6-5,CASSYTGTGDNEKLFF
TRBV27,CATLQSNEQFF
TRBV29-1,CSVETPFGLWAFF
TRBV6-2/TRBV6-3,CASSPSFVRTYNEQFF
TRBV5-1,CASSPGTVRSDEQFF
TRBV7-9,CASSPPTPRGYTF
TRBV10-2,CAGKTGEGQPQHF
TRBV29-1,CSVPRDSYDEQFF
TRBV20-1,CSASHSGTDTQYF
TRBV20-1,CSGRLDNEQFF
TRBV7-2,CASSLTGGRALGGDTQYF
TRBV6-1,CASSPLATGELFF
TRBV10-3,CAISETGGTQYF
TRBV2,CASSEQAGAIGELFF
TRBV2,CASSVAPGETQYF